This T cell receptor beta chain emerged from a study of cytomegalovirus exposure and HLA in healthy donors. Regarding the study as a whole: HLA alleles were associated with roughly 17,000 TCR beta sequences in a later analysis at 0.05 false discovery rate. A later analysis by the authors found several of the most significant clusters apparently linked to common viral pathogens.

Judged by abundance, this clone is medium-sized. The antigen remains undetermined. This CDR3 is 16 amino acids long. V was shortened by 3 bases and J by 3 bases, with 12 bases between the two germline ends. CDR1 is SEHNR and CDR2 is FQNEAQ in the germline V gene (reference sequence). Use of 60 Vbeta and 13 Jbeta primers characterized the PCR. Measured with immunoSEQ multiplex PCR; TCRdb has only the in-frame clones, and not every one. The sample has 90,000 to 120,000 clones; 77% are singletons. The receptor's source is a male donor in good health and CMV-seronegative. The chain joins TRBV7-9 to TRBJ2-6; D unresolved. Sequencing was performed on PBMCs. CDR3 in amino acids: CASSLSRLDGANVLTF. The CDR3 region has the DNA TGTGCCAGCAGCTTGAGCAGGCTTGATGGGGCCAACGTCCTGACTTTC.